This entry concerns a single T cell receptor (beta chain). Repertoires were generated with immunoSEQ multiplex PCR, while TCRdb's copy carries only in-frame clones and drops some. The table lists roughly 260,000 clones, approximately 90% of them singletons. V lost 0 bases to trimming and J lost 7 bases, with 10 bases between them. Germline-derived CDR1 and CDR2 are LGHNA and YNFKEQ. CDR3 length equals 15 residues. These data come from a study of cytomegalovirus exposure and HLA in healthy donors. The donors were members of the validation cohort comprising about 130 subjects, separate from the roughly 700-subject first cohort.

Sequencing used PBMCs. This sequence was found in a man in his late teens or twenties in good health and CMV-seronegative. V usage is TRBV4-2 and J usage is TRBJ1-6; D perhaps matches TRBD1 (6 bases). CDR3 bases: TGTGCCAGCAGCCAAGAGGACAGCGGAAATTCACCCCTCCACTTT. It encodes CASSQEDSGNSPLHF.